The 27 T cell receptor beta chains presented below share a single source sample, sequenced in a study of blood T cell repertoires in COVID-19. Measured with immunoSEQ multiplex PCR; TCRdb has only the in-frame clones, and not every one. The data show some 120,000 clones, roughly 90% seen once. The sequencing sample was made of peripheral blood. These receptor sequences come from a man aged 45-65 years with acute or convalescent COVID-19.

This clone was counted only a few times. V is TRBV4-2 and J is TRBJ2-6, with no clear D. V gave up 0 bases and J gave up 0 bases, with 9 bases separating them. The length of the CDR3 is 17 residues. Germline V lookup: CDR1 LGHNA, CDR2 YNFKEQ. CDR3 amino acids: CASSQEDSSSGANVLTF. CDR3 DNA sequence: TGTGCCAGCAGCCAAGAGGATAGCAGCTCTGGGGCCAACGTCCTGACTTTC.

This clone was counted between two and nine times. The rearrangement joins TRBV12-5 to TRBJ2-3, with 8 bases aligning to TRBD1. Germline CDR1 LGHNT, CDR2 FRNRAP. V dropped 5 bases and J dropped 4; count of bases not matched to a gene: 8. The CDR3 consists of 15 residues. CDR3 protein: CASGLSTGVADTQYF. The CDR3 region has the DNA TGTGCTAGTGGTCTATCGACAGGGGTGGCAGATACGCAGTATTTT.

The chain couples TRBV11-3 to TRBJ2-2; D perhaps matches TRBD2 (5 bases). The CDR3 extends over 14 amino acids. Germline loops: CDR1 SGHNT, CDR2 YENEEA. V gave up 5 bases and J gave up 0 bases, with 7 bases separating them. The CDR3 nucleotides are TGTGCCAGCAGCGTGGACTCGAACACCGGGGAGCTGTTTTTT. It is translated as CASSVDSNTGELFF.

This chain joins TRBV7-9 and TRBJ2-5; 10 positions agree with TRBD2. Germline CDR1 and CDR2: SEHNR and FQNEAQ (reference sequence). The ends lost 4 bases at V and 8 bases at J; junction bases unmatched: 10. The CDR3 spans 15 residues. As DNA, the CDR3 is TGTGCCAGCAGCTCGGGACTAGCGTCGGCTGAAACCCAGTACTTC. It codes for CASSSGLASAETQYF. The whole variable domain, remainder taken from reference TRBV7-9 and TRBJ2-5, is DTGVSQNPRHKITKRGQNVTFRCDPISEHNRLYWYRQTLGQGPEFLTYFQNEAQLEKSRLLSDRFSAERPKGSFSTLEIQRTEQGDSAMYLCASSSGLASAETQYFGPGTRLLVL.

The V gene is TRBV7-9, the J gene TRBJ2-1, with a weak D call TRBD2 (5 bases). Germline CDR1 is SEHNR and CDR2 is FQNEAQ (reference sequence). The CDR3 is 15 residues long. V was shortened by 2 bases and J by 7 bases, with 15 bases between the two germline ends. In nucleotides, the CDR3 is TGTGCCAGCAGCTTACGCAACGGGATAGGTAATGAGCAGTTCTTC. Residues: CASSLRNGIGNEQFF.

In DNA, the CDR3 is TGTGCCAGCAGCCGCAGGGGGATTAGCAATCAGCCCCAGCATTTT. The encoded protein is CASSRRGISNQPQHF. The genes are TRBV9 and TRBJ1-5; TRBD1 aligns across 7 bases. Germline lookup yields CDR1 SGDLS and CDR2 YYNGEE. The CDR3 has 15 residues. With V trimmed by 4 bases and J by 0 bases, 4 bases remained unmatched.

The rearrangement uses TRBV24-1 and TRBJ2-5; 8 bases match TRBD1. Germline V gene data show CDR1 as KGHDR and CDR2 as SFDVKD. V dropped 4 bases and J dropped 4; count of bases not matched to a gene: 7. The CDR3 sequence is 15 residues long. DNA of the CDR3: TGTGCCACCAGTGAAGGACAGGGTTTTGTAGAGACCCAGTACTTC. It yields the protein CATSEGQGFVETQYF.

This clone has a single count. The chain combines TRBV6-4 with TRBJ2-1; TRBD2 is a possible D gene (6 bases). Germline values: CDR1 MRHNA, CDR2 SNTAGT. CDR3 length: 16 residues. The V end was cut by 0 bases, the J end by 3 bases, with 12 bases between. The CDR3 sequence is CASSDSNREFYNEQFF. CDR3 DNA: TGTGCCAGCAGTGACTCGAACCGGGAGTTCTACAATGAGCAGTTCTTC.

The DNA for the CDR3 is TGCGCCAGCAGCCAGAAGGGGCAGGGGGAGGTATCACCCCTCCACTTT. It yields the protein CASSQKGQGEVSPLHF. The gene calls are TRBV5-1 and TRBJ1-6; 7 nucleotides agree with TRBD1. Trimming removed 4 bases from V and 10 bases from J; junction bases left unmatched: 14. This CDR3 region has 16 residues. CDR1 is SGHRS and CDR2 is YFSETQ in the germline V gene.

The chain employs TRBV5-3 and TRBJ2-1; possible D gene TRBD2, 6 bases. TRBV5-3 is reported as an ORF; its role is uncertain. This CDR3 region has 15 residues. Deletions cut 4 bases from V and 1 base from J, with 12 bases between. Here the CDR3 DNA reads TGTGCCAGAAGCCTCCGCGGGACTTCCTACAATGAGCAGTTCTTC. The encoded protein is CARSLRGTSYNEQFF.

In its sample, this clone was seen a few times. The rearrangement links TRBV5-1 to TRBJ2-3; D is perhaps TRBD2 (7 bases). The CDR3 runs 16 residues. Deletions cut 3 bases from V and 2 bases from J, with 16 bases between. Germline values: CDR1 SGHRS, CDR2 YFSETQ. This CDR3 reads CASSWGGSRLTDTQYF. CDR3 DNA sequence: TGCGCCAGCAGCTGGGGGGGCTCCCGTCTCACAGATACGCAGTATTTT.

The rearrangement links TRBV30 to TRBJ1-4; no definite D call. Germline-derived CDR1 and CDR2 are GTSNPN and SVGIG (reference sequence). This CDR3 contains 13 residues. V was shortened by 2 bases and J by 7 bases, with 11 bases between the two germline ends. The CDR3 here is CAWSLGRGEKLFF. The CDR3 DNA is TGTGCCTGGAGTCTAGGGCGGGGTGAAAAACTGTTTTTT.

This clone was counted between two and nine times. The CDR3 nucleotides read TGTGCCAGCACCGAGGGCTTGGGTTGGTCCTACGAGCAGTACTTC. This translates into CASTEGLGWSYEQYF. The chain uses TRBV6-5 and TRBJ2-7; maybe TRBD2 (5 bases). The CDR3 spans 15 residues. The ends were cut back, 7 bases at V and 1 base at J, with 17 bases in the middle. Germline V gene sequence: CDR1 MNHEY, CDR2 SVGAGI.

The chain has TRBV19 and TRBJ2-2; TRBD2 might be the D (6 bases). The CDR3 contains 14 residues. CDR1 and CDR2 from the germline V gene are LNHDA and SQIVND (reference sequence). Trimming shortened V by 5 bases and J by 10 bases, and 17 bases separated the two germline ends. CDR3 nucleotides: TGTGCCAGTAGTCAAGGGACTCCTGCCGAGGAGCTGTTTTTT. This translates into CASSQGTPAEELFF.

This clone showed up just once. The chain links TRBV6-4 to TRBJ1-6; possibly TRBD1 for D (6 bases). Germline lookup yields CDR1 MRHNA and CDR2 SNTAGT. V gave up 3 bases and J gave up 4 bases, with 13 bases separating them. This CDR3 comprises 16 residues. CDR3 loop: CASSDLGQKYNSPLHF. The CDR3 bases are TGTGCCAGCAGTGATCTCGGACAGAAGTATAATTCACCCCTCCACTTT.

The chain has TRBV5-4 and TRBJ2-7, with 10 positions matching TRBD2. Germline CDR1 SGHNT, CDR2 YYREEE (reference sequence). The CDR3 covers 18 residues. After removal of 4 bases from V and 7 bases from J, the junction contained 20 bases not matched to a gene. CDR3 nucleotide sequence: TGTGCCAGCAGCCCCGGGCAGGGAGGGCTAGCGGGAGTCGTTGAGCAGTACTTC. This codes for CASSPGQGGLAGVVEQYF.

The chain is built from TRBV5-1 and TRBJ2-3, with TRBD2 identical over 8 bases. Germline CDR1 reads SGHRS; CDR2 reads YFSETQ. The CDR3 has 15 amino acids. Trimming at V came to 2 bases and at J to 4 bases, leaving 6 bases not matched to a gene. This CDR3 is CASSFPGGGPDTQYF. DNA of the CDR3: TGCGCCAGCAGCTTTCCGGGGGGGGGCCCAGATACGCAGTATTTT.

The chain has TRBV5-6 and TRBJ1-5, with D possibly matching TRBD1 (5 bases). V dropped 4 bases and J dropped 2 bases, with 16 bases sitting between them. Germline V gene sequence: CDR1 SGHDT, CDR2 YYEEEE. The CDR3 contains 16 residues. The CDR3 nucleotides read TGTGCCAGCAGCCGACTGGGCAGGGATGGCAATCAGCCCCAGCATTTT. As protein: CASSRLGRDGNQPQHF. Looking up the rest from reference TRBV5-6 and TRBJ1-5 gives the full variable domain: DAGVTQSPTHLIKTRGQQVTLRCSPKSGHDTVSWYQQALGQGPQFIFQYYEEEERQRGNFPDRFSGHQFPNYSSELNVNALLLGDSALYLCASSRLGRDGNQPQHFGDGTRLSIL.

This chain joins TRBV24-1 and TRBJ2-5; 7 bases agree with TRBD1. This CDR3 spans 17 amino acids. Germline V gene data show CDR1 as KGHDR and CDR2 as SFDVKD. The V and J ends lost 2 bases and 9 bases, in that order; junction bases with no gene match: 17. The CDR3 region is CATSDSLTGTERGAQYF. CDR3 nucleotide sequence: TGTGCCACCAGTGATTCGTTGACCGGGACAGAAAGAGGGGCCCAGTACTTC.

This chain links TRBV3-1 (or the pseudogene TRBV3-2) with TRBJ2-3; 8 bases fit TRBD2. CDR1 and CDR2 (germline): LGHDT, YNNKEL (reference sequence). CDR3 length equals 16 residues. The V gene end was trimmed by 0 bases and the J gene end by 6 bases; junction bases not matched to a gene: 8. This CDR3 reads CASSQDLRVAGDTQYF. CDR3 nucleotide sequence: TGTGCCAGCAGCCAAGATCTGAGAGTAGCGGGGGATACGCAGTATTTT.

The chain couples TRBV12-3 or TRBV12-4 to TRBJ1-1; tentatively, D is TRBD1 (6 bases). CDR3 size: 13 residues. The V and J ends lost 1 base and 4 bases respectively, with 7 bases between them. The CDR3 is CASSLGQATEAFF. CDR3 sequence (DNA): TGTGCCAGCAGTTTAGGACAGGCCACTGAAGCTTTCTTT.

The J gene is TRBJ1-1, the V gene TRBV6-5; 7 bases match TRBD1. CDR1 is MNHEY, CDR2 SVGAGI, per germline. J was trimmed by 4 bases and V by 7 bases; bases with no gene match: 3. The CDR3 has 12 amino acids. The CDR3: CASNHRGTEAFF. For the CDR3, the DNA is TGTGCCAGCAATCACAGGGGCACTGAAGCTTTCTTT.

The chain combines TRBV7-9 with TRBJ1-1, with D unresolved. The CDR3 has 13 amino acids. V was trimmed by 6 bases and J by 2 bases, leaving 10 bases between them. Germline assignment: CDR1 SEHNR and CDR2 FQNEAQ (reference sequence). The CDR3 DNA reads TGTGCCAGCAGTAGCTTCTCAAACACTGAAGCTTTCTTT. Translation gives CASSSFSNTEAFF.

The chain employs TRBV7-6 and TRBJ1-6; weak D call: TRBD1 (6 bases). Deletions cut 5 bases from V and 4 bases from J, with 15 bases between. This CDR3 region has 16 residues. Germline loops: CDR1 SGHVS, CDR2 FNYEAQ. CDR3 region: CASSLGQSIYNSPLHF. In nucleotides, the CDR3 is TGTGCCAGCAGCCTCGGACAGTCGATTTATAATTCACCCCTCCACTTT.

In regard to this clone: The identical CDR3 is also encoded by other nucleotide sequences in the sample. The genes are TRBV18 and TRBJ2-7; tentative D call: TRBD1 (5 bases). CDR1 and CDR2 (germline): KGHSH, LQKENI. The ends were cut back, 3 bases at V and 0 bases at J, with 9 bases in the middle. The CDR3 is 14 amino acids. For the CDR3, the DNA is TGTGCCAGCTCACCCGACAGCAGCTCCTACGAGCAGTACTTC. This sequence encodes CASSPDSSSYEQYF.

The chain is built from TRBV6-1 and TRBJ1-2; D is ambiguous. The CDR3 is 16 amino acids. From germline, CDR1 is MNHNS and CDR2 SASEGT. V lost 0 bases, J lost 4 bases, and 15 bases lay in between. This CDR3 reads CASSEARRPGSYGYTF. The CDR3 DNA is TGTGCCAGCAGTGAAGCGCGGCGTCCGGGGAGCTATGGCTACACCTTC.

The V gene is TRBV18, the J gene TRBJ1-1, with D unresolved. The length of the CDR3 is 11 residues. V was cut by 2 bases and J by 9 bases, with 7 bases left in between. Germline V gives CDR1 KGHSH, CDR2 LQKENI. DNA of the CDR3: TGTGCCAGCTCACCAGGCGGGAAAGCTTTCTTT. The encoded protein is CASSPGGKAFF.